Below are 19 T cell receptor beta chains sequenced from a single sample in a study of CD8+ T cells in alopecia areata. TCR sequencing used cDNA made by reverse transcription of extracted RNA. Clones were sequenced by immunoSEQ multiplex PCR, and TCRdb holds only the in-frame ones, with some missing. The sample has under 250,000 clones; about 57% are singletons. Described treatment: oral pan-JAK inhibitor, 5-10 mg twice daily. The sample in question was CD4+ T cells sorted from blood, obtained at week 4, from a patient treated with tofacitinib. These receptors were collected from a human donor with alopecia areata.

J is TRBJ1-6 and V is TRBV5-6; D not certain. V was pared by 2 bases and J by 0 bases, with 3 bases between. CDR3 length equals 14 residues. Germline lookup yields CDR1 SGHDT and CDR2 YYEEEE. As DNA, the CDR3 is TGTGCCAGCAGCTTTGGCTCCTATAATTCACCCCTCCACTTT. Its protein product is CASSFGSYNSPLHF. The variable domain in full, with the rest retrieved from reference TRBV5-6 and TRBJ1-6, is DAGVTQSPTHLIKTRGQQVTLRCSPKSGHDTVSWYQQALGQGPQFIFQYYEEEERQRGNFPDRFSGHQFPNYSSELNVNALLLGDSALYLCASSFGSYNSPLHFGNGTRLTVT.

A few counts support this clone. CDR3 DNA sequence: TGTGCCAGCAGCTCAACAGGGTCTAGCACAGATACGCAGTATTTT. Residues: CASSSTGSSTDTQYF. This chain connects TRBV7-9 to TRBJ2-3; D might be TRBD1 (6 bases). This CDR3 region has 15 residues. CDR1 SEHNR and CDR2 FQNEAQ come from the germline V gene (reference sequence). Between the trimmed V and J ends, which lost 4 bases and 0 bases, there was a span of 11 bases.

J is TRBJ1-5 and V is TRBV29-1; D might be TRBD1 (6 bases). In germline, CDR1 is SQVTM, CDR2 ANQGSEA. V was trimmed by 6 bases and J by 3 bases, leaving 12 bases between them. The CDR3 contains 13 residues. The CDR3 loop reads CSVRTAYNQPQHF. As DNA, the CDR3 is TGCAGCGTGCGGACAGCTTACAATCAGCCCCAGCATTTT.

This clone was picked up a small number of times. The chain is built from TRBV9 and TRBJ2-3; D perhaps matches TRBD2 (5 bases). The CDR3 runs to 12 residues. The V gene lost 4 bases and the J gene lost 9 bases, with 12 bases spanning the gap. Germline V gives CDR1 SGDLS, CDR2 YYNGEE. CDR3 amino acids: CASSPRSGTQYF. CDR3 DNA sequence: TGTGCCAGCAGCCCCCGATCGGGGACGCAGTATTTT.

The chain combines TRBV7-9 with TRBJ2-1; no firm D call. Germline assignment: CDR1 SEHNR and CDR2 FQNEAQ (reference sequence). This CDR3 is built from 16 residues. V lost 4 bases and J 0 bases, leaving 13 bases between the germline ends. CDR3 bases: TGTGCCAGCAGCTCCCACGGGTTATACTCCTACAATGAGCAGTTCTTC. Encoded protein: CASSSHGLYSYNEQFF.

This clone was seen only once. The J gene is TRBJ2-1, the V gene TRBV5-1, with D unclear. Germline CDR1 reads SGHRS; CDR2 reads YFSETQ. The CDR3 contains 14 residues. Trimming took off 4 bases at V and 5 bases at J, with 13 bases between the two ends. CDR3 nucleotides: TGCGCCAGCAGCCCCGCGAGGAGCAACAATGAGCAGTTCTTC. Translating it yields CASSPARSNNEQFF.

CDR3 sequence: CSVVTGENGYTF. The CDR3 nucleotides are TGCAGCGTTGTTACAGGGGAAAATGGCTACACCTTC. J is TRBJ1-2 and V is TRBV29-1; the match to TRBD1 covers 7 bases. The trim removed 4 bases at V and 6 bases at J, leaving 5 bases unmatched. The CDR3 is made up of 12 amino acids. CDR1 and CDR2 from the germline V gene are SQVTM and ANQGSEA.

The V call is TRBV29-1, the J call TRBJ1-2; D possibly corresponds to TRBD1 (6 bases). The V gene lost 7 bases and the J gene lost 6 bases, with 21 bases spanning the gap. Germline V lookup: CDR1 SQVTM, CDR2 ANQGSEA. The CDR3 runs 14 residues. CDR3 bases: TGCAGCGCCGTGTGGGGACCACAGGGAGATGGCTACACCTTC. This encodes CSAVWGPQGDGYTF.

This clone was counted between two and nine times. Different DNA sequences within this sample yield the same CDR3. The chain employs TRBV18 and TRBJ2-3; D ambiguous. The germline V and J ends were trimmed by 5 bases and 2 bases, with 2 bases remaining between them. Germline V gene data show CDR1 as KGHSH and CDR2 as LQKENI. The CDR3 is made up of 11 amino acids. CDR3 sequence (DNA): TGTGCCAGCTCATCCACAGATACGCAGTATTTT. Its protein product is CASSSTDTQYF.

This chain joins TRBV11-2 and TRBJ2-7, with TRBD1 matching 8 bases. Looked up from germline, CDR1 is SGHAT and CDR2 is FQNNGV. The CDR3 totals 12 residues. V lost 5 bases to trimming and J lost 6 bases; unmatched junction nucleotides: 3. For the CDR3, the DNA is TGTGCCAGCAGCCGCGACAGGGGCGAGCAGTACTTC. The encoded protein is CASSRDRGEQYF.

In its sample, this clone was seen once. The CDR3 DNA reads TGTGCCAGCGCGGGGGTTGGGAACACTGAAGCTTTCTTT. This sequence encodes CASAGVGNTEAFF. V and J are TRBV6-5 and TRBJ1-1, with D perhaps TRBD1 (5 bases). Germline loops: CDR1 MNHEY, CDR2 SVGAGI. Trimming left V 8 bases short and J 1 base short, with 11 bases between. This CDR3 comprises 13 residues.

The chain joins TRBV4-3 to TRBJ1-4; D is perhaps TRBD1 (5 bases). The CDR3 is 14 amino acids. V dropped 1 base and J dropped 5 bases, with 8 bases sitting between them. Germline lookup yields CDR1 LGHNA and CDR2 YSLEER. CDR3 sequence: CASSQGSGNEKLFF. The CDR3 region has the DNA TGCGCCAGCAGCCAAGGATCAGGGAATGAAAAACTGTTTTTT.

This chain joins TRBV18 and TRBJ1-5; D is unclear. CDR3 length equals 13 residues. V was clipped by 5 bases and J by 4 bases, with 9 bases between them. Germline V CDR1 and CDR2: KGHSH, LQKENI. CDR3 protein: CASSSDKNQPQHF. CDR3 bases: TGTGCCAGCTCATCTGACAAAAATCAGCCCCAGCATTTT.

J is TRBJ1-2 and V is TRBV5-1; D is uncertain. Deletions cut 1 base from V and 3 bases from J, with 13 bases between. This CDR3 contains 15 residues. Germline CDR1 is SGHRS and CDR2 is YFSETQ. CDR3 loop: CASSLNGPSDYGYTF. For the CDR3, the DNA is TGCGCCAGCAGCTTGAATGGACCGAGCGACTATGGCTACACCTTC.

The chain's CDR3 is CASSQDLGQGREKLFF. The DNA of the CDR3 is TGCGCCAGCAGCCAAGATTTAGGACAGGGGCGCGAAAAACTGTTTTTT. V usage is TRBV4-3 and J usage is TRBJ1-4; 9 positions agree with TRBD1. CDR3 length: 16 residues. V shed 0 bases, J shed 8 bases, and the junction held 7 bases outside the gene matches. The germline V gene encodes CDR1 LGHNA and CDR2 YSLEER.

This clone was seen a handful of times. The rearrangement joins TRBV7-8 to TRBJ2-5; TRBD1 is a possible D gene (5 bases). Looked up from germline, CDR1 is SGHVS and CDR2 is FQNEAQ. The V and J ends lost 2 bases and 5 bases respectively, with 9 bases between them. This CDR3 has 13 residues. Written as DNA, the CDR3 is TGTGCCAGCAGCTTACGAAGGGGCGAGACCCAGTACTTC. Its protein product is CASSLRRGETQYF.

The V and J genes are TRBV4-3 and TRBJ1-2, with D possibly being TRBD1 (5 bases). V lost 1 base to trimming and J lost 1 base, with 13 bases between them. The CDR3 contains 16 residues. Germline assignment: CDR1 LGHNA and CDR2 YSLEER. The CDR3 reads CASSQAPGGGNYGYTF. As DNA, the CDR3 is TGCGCCAGCAGCCAAGCGCCCGGTGGGGGTAACTATGGCTACACCTTC.

V gene TRBV4-3 combines with J gene TRBJ2-2; D is possibly TRBD1 (5 bases). There are 15 residues in the CDR3. CDR1 is LGHNA and CDR2 is YSLEER in the germline V gene. Trimming pared 1 base from V and 4 bases from J, leaving 10 bases between. The CDR3, as DNA: TGCGCCAGCAGCCAAGTGCTGGGGCTCACCGGGGAGCTGTTTTTT. Amino acid sequence: CASSQVLGLTGELFF.

This clone was seen only a few times. Other DNA sequences in this specimen translate into the identical CDR3. V gene TRBV29-1 combines with J gene TRBJ2-2; D is unclear. The CDR3 consists of 12 residues. Germline assignment: CDR1 SQVTM and CDR2 ANQGSEA. The V gene lost 4 bases and the J gene lost 4 bases, with 7 bases spanning the gap. The DNA for the CDR3 is TGCAGCGTTGGGAGAGGCACCGGGGAGCTGTTTTTT. Its translation: CSVGRGTGELFF.